This T cell receptor beta chain is from a study of shared clonotypes between healthy human individuals (TCRdb year 2020). For the wider study: Three men and two women, aged 18 to 49 years, made up the cohort. Per donor, three plates each were used for CD4 naive and CD4 memory, two for CD8 naive, and one for CD8 memory. To increase sequencing depth and limit assay-specific biases, TCR repertoire library preparation and sequencing were carried out by different laboratories using diverse techniques. The study deeply sequenced blood TCR repertoires of several healthy adults to estimate repertoire size and the extent of clonotype sharing between individuals. Per donor, leukapheresis produced somewhere between about 0.94 and 9 billion PBMCs.

Turning to this clone: Which antigen it targets is not known. Per-base qualities were not stored, and no clone one base away is much larger.

TCR CDR3 regions were amplified from genomic DNA by multiplex PCR using the deep immunoSEQ assay. Genomic DNA extracted from each cell subset was distributed evenly over all wells of several immunoSEQ 96-well plates, and each plate served as one replicate. For sorted subsets, 200 ng of genomic DNA, equivalent to some 30,000 T cell genomes, went into each replicate PCR. Purified libraries were quantified with a Qubit 3.0 fluorometer, sized on a Bioanalyzer 2100, and re-quantified with the KAPA Library Quantification kit. A separate single-read 150-cycle Illumina NextSeq 550 flow cell was used to sequence each immunoSEQ 96-well plate. As for how the authors treated the data: Because the immunoSEQ output held only junctional sequences and lacked quality scores, the filtering could not match the filtering applied to full-length reads. To assign V/J genes and CDR3, sequences were annotated using PyIR, a Python wrapper for IgBLAST v1.9, with IMGT germline references. Reads were removed for weak V/J assignments (E-value above 1e-6), missing CDR3, stop codons, out-of-frame junctions, or ambiguous translated residues. V3J clonotypes were defined as sequences sharing an identical inferred V gene, J gene, and CDR3 amino acid sequence. Percentage overlap between repertoires was calculated by dividing the number of shared unique clonotypes by the size of the smaller repertoire. Repertoire richness was assessed with RTK rarefaction, the Chao1 estimator, and Recon v2.1 estimates of unobserved clonotypes. Generation probabilities for all TCRbeta clonotypes obtained by the gDNA method from a handful of donors were computed using OLGA. Not all clones reach the TCRdb copy of this immuneACCESS table, which keeps in-frame sequences only. Checked studies attribute under half of the gap to unresolved V genes and leave the rest unexplained. For V, J and clone size, that table is used; D and trimming come from the DNA. In all, the sample holds some 1 million clones, and 65% to 75% of those were seen once. The ten most abundant clones make up approximately 1.5% of the sample.

Its CDR3 holds 15 amino acids, cysteine through phenylalanine. The DNA shown is the 45-base CDR3, in frame from base 1. V drops 0 bases and J drops 1 base, leaving 8 bases in between. CDR1 KGHSH and CDR2 LQKENI are derived from the germline V gene. The paper as a whole reports these results and caveats: Pairwise subsampling indicated that sequencing depth was expected to affect the degree of clonotype sharing among donors. Sampling was restricted to blood, and TCR repertoires in tissues likely differ from the TCR repertoires found in blood. Higher generation probabilities were observed for clonotypes shared by all four sorted-subset donors than for non-shared clonotypes. Rarefaction of sorted-subset datasets indicated incomplete sequencing despite the large sequencing depth. When several donors were compared, the shared fraction of clonotypes was about 5% for naive CD4, around 4% for naive CD8, more than 2% for memory CD4, and approximately 0.4% for memory CD8. Because the study included a small number of donors, the genetic and exposure-history diversity represented was limited. Estimated clonotype richness was generally larger for naive than for memory subsets.

Healthy HIV-negative adults with no recently reported acute infections or vaccinations were included as donors. All donors were Caucasian adults living in Nashville, Tennessee, USA. CD4+ T cells were enriched by magnetic negative selection; naive cells were then positively selected on CD45RA, and the negative fraction formed the memory subset. After blood collection by leukapheresis, PBMCs were isolated using Ficoll-Histopaque density gradient centrifugation and then cryopreserved in the vapor phase of liquid nitrogen. Purity and quantity of every magnetically sorted T cell population were checked by analytical flow cytometry. Genomic DNA was isolated from each sorted fraction and quantified by UV absorbance on a Nanodrop 2000c.

The chain is made from TRBV18 and TRBJ2-3; TRBD1 could be the D gene, as 5 bases match. This clonotype originated in a man between 18 and 35 years old in good health. The sequenced sample was memory CD4+ T cells sorted from blood. The intended sense of this specimen's cell subset or site label: CD45RA-negative fraction. This receptor has the CDR3 CASSPPVRGTDTQYF. The DNA sequence is given as TGTGCCAGCTCACCACCAGTCAGGGGCACAGATACGCAGTATTTT. Outside the CDR3, residues come from the reference TRBV18 and TRBJ2-3 proteins, so the full variable domain is: NAGVMQNPRHLVRRRGQEARLRCSPMKGHSHVYWYRQLPEEGLKFMVYLQKENIIDESGMPKERFSAEFPKEGPSILRIQQVVRGDSAAYFCASSPPVRGTDTQYFGPGTRLTVL.